The clone carrying this T cell receptor beta chain came up many times. Through a sample-barcoded 5' primer and a J-beta primer mix, a second PCR was run for about 6 to 11 cycles. Through a template-switch adaptor with 12 random nucleotides, each cDNA molecule received a tag. From the 5' RACE reads, TCRdb called clonotypes with MiXCR, one entry per CDR3 protein. The table has roughly 1,100,000 distinct CDR3 sequences, approximately 26% seen once; the top ten hold less than 0.85%. Germline V gives CDR1 MDHEN, CDR2 SYDVKM. The CDR3 runs to 11 residues. Trimming took off 6 bases at V and 4 bases at J, with 7 bases between the two ends. This record comes from a study of blood T cells in healthy people across ages. The total RNA that was extracted per sample amounted to at least 5.5 micrograms. These data were also reused for a study on T cells of mothers and their children. From that report: Similar effects of thymic selection on TCR recombination output were recorded in related and unrelated pairs. Overlap measured in related mother-child pairs was slightly, non-significantly higher than in unrelated pairs.

The chain carries TRBV28 and TRBJ2-7; the D gene is possibly TRBD2 (6 bases). Sequenced: blood. The origin of this receptor is a girl aged 2 to 10 in good health. The CDR3 nucleotides read TGTGCCAGCAGCCGGGGGTACGAGCAGTACTTC. This translates into CASSRGYEQYF.